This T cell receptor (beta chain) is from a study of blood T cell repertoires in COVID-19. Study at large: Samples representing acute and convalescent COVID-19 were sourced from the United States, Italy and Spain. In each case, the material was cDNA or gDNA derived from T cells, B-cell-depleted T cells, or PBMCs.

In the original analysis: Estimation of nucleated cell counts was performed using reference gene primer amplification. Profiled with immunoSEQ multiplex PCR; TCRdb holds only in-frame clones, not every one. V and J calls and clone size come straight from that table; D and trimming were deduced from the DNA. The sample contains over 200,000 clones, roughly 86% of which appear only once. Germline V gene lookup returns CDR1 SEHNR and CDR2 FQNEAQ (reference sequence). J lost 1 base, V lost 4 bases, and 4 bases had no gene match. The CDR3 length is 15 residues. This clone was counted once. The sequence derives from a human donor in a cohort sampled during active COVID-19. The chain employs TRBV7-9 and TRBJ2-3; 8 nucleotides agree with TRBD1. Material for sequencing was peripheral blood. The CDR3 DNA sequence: TGTGCCAGCAGCTACCCGGGACAGGGCACAGATACGCAGTATTTT. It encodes CASSYPGQGTDTQYF.